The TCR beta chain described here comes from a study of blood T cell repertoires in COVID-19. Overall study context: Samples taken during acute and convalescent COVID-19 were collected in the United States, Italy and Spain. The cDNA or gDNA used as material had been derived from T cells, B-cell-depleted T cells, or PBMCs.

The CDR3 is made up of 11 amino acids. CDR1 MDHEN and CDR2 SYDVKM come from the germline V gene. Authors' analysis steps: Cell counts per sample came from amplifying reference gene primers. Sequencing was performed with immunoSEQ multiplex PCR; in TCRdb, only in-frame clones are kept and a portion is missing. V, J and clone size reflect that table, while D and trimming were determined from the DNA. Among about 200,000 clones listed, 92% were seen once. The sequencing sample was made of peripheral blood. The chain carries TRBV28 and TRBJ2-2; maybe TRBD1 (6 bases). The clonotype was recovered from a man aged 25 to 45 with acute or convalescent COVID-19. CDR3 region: CATRGTGELFF. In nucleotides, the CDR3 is TGTGCTACCAGGGGCACCGGGGAGCTGTTTTTT.